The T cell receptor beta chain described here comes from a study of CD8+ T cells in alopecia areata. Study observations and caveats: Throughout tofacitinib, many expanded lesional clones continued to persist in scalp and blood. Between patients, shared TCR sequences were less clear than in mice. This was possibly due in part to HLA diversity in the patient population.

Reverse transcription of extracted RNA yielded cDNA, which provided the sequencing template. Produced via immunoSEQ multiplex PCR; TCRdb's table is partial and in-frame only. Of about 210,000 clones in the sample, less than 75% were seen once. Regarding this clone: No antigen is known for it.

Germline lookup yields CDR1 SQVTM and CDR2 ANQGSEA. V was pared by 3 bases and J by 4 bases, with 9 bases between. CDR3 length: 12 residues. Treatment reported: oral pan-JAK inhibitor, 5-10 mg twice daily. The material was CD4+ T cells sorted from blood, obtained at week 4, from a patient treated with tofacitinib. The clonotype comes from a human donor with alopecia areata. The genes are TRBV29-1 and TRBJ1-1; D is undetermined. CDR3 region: CSVEVTLTEAFF. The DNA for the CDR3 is TGCAGCGTTGAGGTAACCCTCACTGAAGCTTTCTTT.